The 26 T cell receptor beta chains given below trace back to one sample, sequenced in a study of cytomegalovirus exposure and HLA in healthy donors. 60 Vbeta and 13 Jbeta primers were used in PCR. The repertoire was sequenced with immunoSEQ multiplex PCR; TCRdb's copy has only in-frame clones and lacks some. The profile shows about 140,000 clones, more than 60% of them singletons. The sequenced material came from PBMCs. Every receptor here comes from a female donor in good health and CMV-seronegative.

This sequence joins TRBV29-1 and TRBJ1-4, with a tentative D call TRBD1 (5 bases). The germline gives CDR1 SQVTM, CDR2 ANQGSEA. Trimming cost V 8 bases and J 7 bases, with 20 bases left between them. This CDR3 has 14 amino acids. CDR3 in DNA: TGCAGCATCTCCGTCCGGGGGACGGGTGAAAAACTGTTTTTT. Translation gives CSISVRGTGEKLFF.

V is TRBV5-1 and J is TRBJ2-3, with 7 bases that match TRBD2. V shed 0 bases and J 6 bases; nucleotides not matched to a gene: 13. CDR1 is SGHRS and CDR2 is YFSETQ in the germline V gene. This CDR3 region has 17 residues. The CDR3, as DNA: TGCGCCAGCAGCTTGGCCGTCGCGGGAGAGGGACGGGATACGCAGTATTTT. Amino acid sequence: CASSLAVAGEGRDTQYF.

This sequence joins TRBV2 and TRBJ2-1; TRBD2 agrees at 13 bases. The CDR3 totals 15 residues. V trimming: 4 bases; J trimming: 7 bases; junction bases outside the gene matches: 4. From germline, CDR1 is SNHLY and CDR2 FYNNEI. The CDR3 DNA sequence: TGTGCCAGCAGTGGCCAACTAGCGGGAGGGAATGAGCAGTTCTTC. Protein: CASSGQLAGGNEQFF. Full variable domain (outside the CDR3, taken from reference TRBV2 and TRBJ2-1): EPEVTQTPSHQVTQMGQEVILRCVPISNHLYFYWYRQILGQKVEFLVSFYNNEISEKSEIFDDQFSVERPDGSNFTLKIRSTKLEDSAMYFCASSGQLAGGNEQFFGPGTRLTVL.

The chain has TRBV18 and TRBJ1-6, with 7 bases identical to TRBD1. Germline CDR1 and CDR2: KGHSH and LQKENI. The CDR3 covers 16 residues. Germline trimming cut 3 bases from V and 3 bases from J; bases unmatched to any gene: 5. In nucleotides, the CDR3 is TGTGCCAGCTCACCCCCAGGGACAGTCTATAATTCACCCCTCCACTTT. Translating gives CASSPPGTVYNSPLHF.

The genes are TRBV5-6 and TRBJ1-5; 7 bases align to TRBD1. Germline V lookup: CDR1 SGHDT, CDR2 YYEEEE. Unmatched junction bases numbered 4, after V lost 4 bases and J lost 0 bases. The CDR3 consists of 15 residues. The CDR3 coding sequence is TGTGCCAGCAGCCCAACAGGGGCTAGCAATCAGCCCCAGCATTTT. Protein product: CASSPTGASNQPQHF.

This clone came up once. V gene TRBV19 combines with J gene TRBJ2-7; 8 bases map to TRBD1. Losses at the gene ends were 4 bases for V and 2 bases for J; bases not matched to a gene: 4. The CDR3 extends over 14 amino acids. Per the germline V gene, CDR1 is LNHDA and CDR2 is SQIVND (reference sequence). DNA of the CDR3: TGTGCCAGTAGTAACGGACAGGGAGCCTACGAGCAGTACTTC. Encoded protein: CASSNGQGAYEQYF.

V and J are TRBV11-2 and TRBJ2-1; D might be TRBD2 (5 bases). CDR1 and CDR2 from the germline V gene are SGHAT and FQNNGV. The CDR3 has 15 amino acids. V shed 2 bases and J shed 5 bases, with 13 bases lying between them. The CDR3 nucleotides read TGTGCCAGCAGCTTAATTGGTAGCGCCCACAATGAGCAGTTCTTC. This gives the protein CASSLIGSAHNEQFF.

V gene TRBV6-4 combines with J gene TRBJ2-1; 12 bases map to TRBD2. V lost 0 bases to trimming and J lost 3 bases; unmatched junction nucleotides: 6. The CDR3 runs 18 residues. Germline V gene lookup returns CDR1 MRHNA and CDR2 SNTAGT. CDR3 coding DNA: TGTGCCAGCAGTGACTCGACTAGCGGGAGAGCGAACTACAATGAGCAGTTCTTC. Translated: CASSDSTSGRANYNEQFF.

The V gene is TRBV11-2, the J gene TRBJ2-7; 8 nucleotides line up with TRBD2. Germline CDR1 is SGHAT and CDR2 is FQNNGV. Germline trimming cut 1 base from V and 4 bases from J; bases unmatched to any gene: 3. The CDR3 length is 14 residues. The CDR3 DNA sequence: TGTGCCAGCAGCTTAGGCCTAGCGGGTTACGAGCAGTACTTC. Translation gives CASSLGLAGYEQYF.

The J gene is TRBJ2-2, the V gene TRBV6-1, with 12 bases aligning to TRBD1. After removal of 3 bases from V and 6 bases from J, the junction contained 8 bases not matched to a gene. The V gene's germline CDR1 is MNHNS and CDR2 SASEGT. This CDR3 comprises 17 residues. CDR3 in DNA: TGTGCCAGCAGTGATGTACCGGGACAGGGGGCCGCCGGGGAGCTGTTTTTT. Translated: CASSDVPGQGAAGELFF.

The chain is built from TRBV11-2 and TRBJ1-2, with D possibly being TRBD1 (5 bases). Trimming shortened V by 5 bases and J by 1 base, and 17 bases separated the two germline ends. The CDR3 loop spans 16 amino acids. Per the germline V gene, CDR1 is SGHAT and CDR2 is FQNNGV. Here the CDR3 reads CASSVYRQTLNYGYTF. CDR3 coding DNA: TGTGCCAGCAGCGTATATCGACAGACACTTAACTATGGCTACACCTTC.

The chain employs TRBV7-6 and TRBJ2-7; D unresolved. V was trimmed by 5 bases and J by 0 bases, leaving 11 bases between them. CDR1 is SGHVS and CDR2 is FNYEAQ in the germline V gene. This CDR3 is 14 amino acids long. The CDR3 DNA sequence: TGTGCCAGCAGCCCCGGGTCCCACTCCTACGAGCAGTACTTC. It specifies CASSPGSHSYEQYF.

This chain joins TRBV25-1 and TRBJ2-3; D gene uncertain. The V gene lost 5 bases and the J gene lost 3 bases, with 6 bases spanning the gap. The length of the CDR3 is 12 residues. Germline V CDR1 and CDR2: MGHDK, SYGVNS. The CDR3 region has the DNA TGTGCCAGCAGTACCCAGACAGATACGCAGTATTTT. Encoded protein: CASSTQTDTQYF.

CDR3 nucleotides: TGTGCCAGCTCACCATACTTGGTAGAACTGGAGACCCAGTACTTC. Translation gives CASSPYLVELETQYF. V is TRBV18 and J is TRBJ2-5; D not certain. CDR3 size: 15 residues. V gave up 2 bases and J gave up 5 bases, with 15 bases separating them. Germline V gene data show CDR1 as KGHSH and CDR2 as LQKENI.

V is TRBV5-1 and J is TRBJ1-6, with D possibly matching TRBD1 (5 bases). Germline V gives CDR1 SGHRS, CDR2 YFSETQ. The CDR3 sequence is 15 residues long. The V and J ends lost 6 bases and 7 bases respectively, with 17 bases between them. This CDR3 reads CASTFFAGNNSPLHF. The CDR3, as DNA: TGCGCCAGCACCTTTTTCGCAGGGAACAATTCACCCCTCCACTTT.

This clone was detected a few times. V usage is TRBV10-3 and J usage is TRBJ2-7, with TRBD2 matching over 8 bases. In germline, CDR1 is ENHRY, CDR2 SYGVKD. This CDR3 region has 12 residues. J gave up 5 bases and V 11 bases, and 8 bases lay outside the gene matches. CDR3 amino acids: CAASGSKDEQYF. DNA for the CDR3: TGTGCCGCCAGCGGGAGTAAGGACGAGCAGTACTTC.

As concerns this clone: At one of its ends the junction is not consistent with the germline gene, which may arise from a read error. This rearrangement joins TRBV5-1 to TRBJ2-7; D may be TRBD2 (6 bases). The CDR3 totals 14 residues. CDR1 SGHRS and CDR2 YFSETQ come from the germline V gene. CDR3: CASRAGGDPYEQYF. Here the CDR3 DNA reads TGTGCCAGCAGGGCTGGCGGGGACCCCTACGAGCAGTACTTC. Filled out from reference TRBV5-1 and TRBJ2-7, the complete variable domain reads KAGVTQTPRYLIKTRGQQVTLSCSPISGHRSVSWYQQTPGQGLQFLFEYFSETQRNKGNFPGRFSGRQFSNSRSEMNVSTLELGDSALYLCASRAGGDPYEQYFGPGTRLTVT.

The gene calls are TRBV5-6 and TRBJ1-1, with D perhaps TRBD1 (5 bases). V was pared by 2 bases and J by 5 bases, with 16 bases between. The CDR3 runs 15 residues. Germline values: CDR1 SGHDT, CDR2 YYEEEE. CDR3 residues: CASSFLGLRGTEAFF. The CDR3 nucleotides read TGTGCCAGCAGCTTCTTGGGGCTTCGGGGGACTGAAGCTTTCTTT.

The chain combines TRBV2 with TRBJ2-1; 7 nucleotides align to TRBD2. The J segment lost 8 bases and the V segment lost 9 bases, leaving 16 bases of the junction unmatched. This CDR3 has 15 amino acids. Germline V gene lookup returns CDR1 SNHLY and CDR2 FYNNEI. Written as DNA, the CDR3 is TGTGCCAGTACGATGCAGGGAGGGGCGTTCTATGAGCAGTTCTTC. Encoded protein: CASTMQGGAFYEQFF. Drawing the rest from reference TRBV2 and TRBJ2-1, the complete variable domain is EPEVTQTPSHQVTQMGQEVILRCVPISNHLYFYWYRQILGQKVEFLVSFYNNEISEKSEIFDDQFSVERPDGSNFTLKIRSTKLEDSAMYFCASTMQGGAFYEQFFGPGTRLTVL.

This rearrangement joins TRBV19 to TRBJ1-4; the match to TRBD1 covers 9 bases. This CDR3 has 19 amino acids. V gave up 1 base and J gave up 0 bases; unmatched junction bases: 9. Germline CDR1 reads LNHDA; CDR2 reads SQIVND (reference sequence). The CDR3 sequence is CASSIGRQGGSSTNEKLFF. CDR3 coding DNA: TGTGCCAGTAGTATAGGCCGACAGGGGGGCTCCTCAACTAATGAAAAACTGTTTTTT. Supplemented by reference TRBV19 and TRBJ1-4, the full variable domain reads DGGITQSPKYLFRKEGQNVTLSCEQNLNHDAMYWYRQDPGQGLRLIYYSQIVNDFQKGDIAEGYSVSREKKESFPLTVTSAQKNPTAFYLCASSIGRQGGSSTNEKLFFGSGTQLSVL.

The rearrangement joins TRBV28 to TRBJ2-1, with TRBD2 as a possible D gene (6 bases). The CDR3 is 15 residues long. Trimming pared 7 bases from V and 0 bases from J, leaving 13 bases between. Germline-derived CDR1 and CDR2 are MDHEN and SYDVKM. CDR3 sequence reads: CASTLGGSSYNEQFF. The CDR3 nucleotides are TGTGCCAGCACCCTAGGAGGGAGCTCCTACAATGAGCAGTTCTTC.

This sequence joins TRBV4-1 and TRBJ2-7; 12 positions agree with TRBD2. The CDR3 spans 18 residues. V shed 4 bases and J 0 bases; nucleotides not matched to a gene: 10. Germline V gives CDR1 MGHRA, CDR2 YSYEKL. CDR3 sequence: CASSLNLAGGINSYEQYF. The CDR3 DNA sequence: TGCGCCAGCAGCCTAAATCTAGCGGGAGGGATTAACTCCTACGAGCAGTACTTC.

This clone was observed a single time. V and J are TRBV27 and TRBJ1-2, with D unclear. The CDR3 contains 15 residues. CDR1 and CDR2 from the germline V gene are MNHEY and SMNVEV (reference sequence). Trimming pared 5 bases from V and 4 bases from J, leaving 17 bases between. The CDR3 nucleotides read TGTGCCAGCAGTACCCCTGGAAACCGGGGCTATGGCTACACCTTC. Encoded protein: CASSTPGNRGYGYTF.

The chain joins TRBV12-5 to TRBJ1-4; no definite D call. This CDR3 spans 17 amino acids. V lost 5 bases, J lost 0 bases, and 16 bases lay in between. CDR1 and CDR2 from the germline V gene are LGHNT and FRNRAP. CDR3 sequence: CASGPDTPGATNEKLFF. CDR3 coding DNA: TGTGCTAGTGGTCCTGATACCCCGGGAGCAACTAATGAAAAACTGTTTTTT.

The J gene is TRBJ1-1, the V gene TRBV5-1; D is unclear. Trimming removed 0 bases from V and 2 bases from J, with 5 bases in between. This CDR3 comprises 13 residues. Per germline, CDR1 SGHRS and CDR2 YFSETQ. The CDR3 DNA sequence: TGCGCCAGCAGCTTGGCGACTAACACTGAAGCTTTCTTT. Encoded protein: CASSLATNTEAFF.

Only one count was recorded for this clone. CDR3: CASRRRQGTDTGELFF. The CDR3, as DNA: TGTGCCAGTAGAAGGAGACAGGGCACGGACACCGGGGAGCTGTTTTTT. The chain links TRBV19 to TRBJ2-2, with TRBD1 matching 7 bases. The germline CDR1 and CDR2 sequences are LNHDA and SQIVND (reference sequence). This CDR3 contains 16 residues. V lost 6 bases to trimming and J lost 3 bases; unmatched junction nucleotides: 10. Variable domain in full (rest from reference TRBV19 and TRBJ2-2): DGGITQSPKYLFRKEGQNVTLSCEQNLNHDAMYWYRQDPGQGLRLIYYSQIVNDFQKGDIAEGYSVSREKKESFPLTVTSAQKNPTAFYLCASRRRQGTDTGELFFGEGSRLTVL.